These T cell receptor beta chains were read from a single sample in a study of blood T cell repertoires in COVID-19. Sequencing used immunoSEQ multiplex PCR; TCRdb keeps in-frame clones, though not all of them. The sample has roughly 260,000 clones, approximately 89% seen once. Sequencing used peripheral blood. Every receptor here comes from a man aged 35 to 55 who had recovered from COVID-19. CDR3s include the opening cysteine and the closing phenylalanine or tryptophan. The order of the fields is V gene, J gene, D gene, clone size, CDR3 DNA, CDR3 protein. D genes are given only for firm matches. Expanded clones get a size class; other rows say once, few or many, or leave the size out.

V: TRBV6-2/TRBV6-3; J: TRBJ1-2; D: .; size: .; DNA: TGTGCCAGCAGTTACGCGGGGAATGGCTACACCTTC; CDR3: CASSYAGNGYTF
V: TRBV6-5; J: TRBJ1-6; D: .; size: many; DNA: TGTGCCAGCAGTTCCTCCTTCGTAGCTAATTCACCCCTCCACTTT; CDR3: CASSSSFVANSPLHF
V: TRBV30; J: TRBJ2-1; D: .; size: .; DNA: TGTGCCTGGAGTAGCGGATACAATGAGCAGTTCTTC; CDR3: CAWSSGYNEQFF
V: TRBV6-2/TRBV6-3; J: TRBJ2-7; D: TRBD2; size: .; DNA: TGTGCCAGCAGCCACATTAGCGGGAGGCCGTCCTACGAGCAGTACTTC; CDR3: CASSHISGRPSYEQYF
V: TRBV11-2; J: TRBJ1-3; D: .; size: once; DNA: TGTGCCAGCAGCTTAGCTGGGAGAGGAAACACCATATATTTT; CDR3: CASSLAGRGNTIYF
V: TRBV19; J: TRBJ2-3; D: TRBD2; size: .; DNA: TGTGCCAGTAGTGTTCGGGCCATCGGAACTAGCGGGAGAAGGGGGACGCAGTATTTT; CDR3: CASSVRAIGTSGRRGTQYF
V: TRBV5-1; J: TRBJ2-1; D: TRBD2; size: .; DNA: TGCGCCAGCAGCCCGGGGGGGGGCTTGGACAATGAGCAGTTCTTC; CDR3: CASSPGGGLDNEQFF
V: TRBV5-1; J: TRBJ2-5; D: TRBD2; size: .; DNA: TGCGCCAGCAGCTTGGAAGCGGGAGGGAAGGGAGAGACCCAGTACTTC; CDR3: CASSLEAGGKGETQYF
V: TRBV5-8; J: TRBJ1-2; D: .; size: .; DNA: TGTGCCAGCAGCCGGAGGACGCCTCCAAAGGGCGGCTACACCTTC; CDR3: CASSRRTPPKGGYTF
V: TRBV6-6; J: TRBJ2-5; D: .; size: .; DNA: TGTGCCAGCAGTCCCGGACCAGGAGGACAAGAGACCCAGTACTTC; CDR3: CASSPGPGGQETQYF
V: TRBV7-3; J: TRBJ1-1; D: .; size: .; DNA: TGTGCCAGCAGCTTAACAGGGGGCACTGAAGCTTTCTTT; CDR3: CASSLTGGTEAFF
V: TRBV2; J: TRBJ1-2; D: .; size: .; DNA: TGTGCCAGCAGTGCTTATTTATACACCTTC; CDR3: CASSAYLYTF
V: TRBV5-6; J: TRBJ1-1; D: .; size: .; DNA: TGTGCCAGCAGTATGTCGGCAGGGGACGACACTGAAGCTTTCTTT; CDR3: CASSMSAGDDTEAFF
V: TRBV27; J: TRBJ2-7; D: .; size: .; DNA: TGTGCCAGCAGAAACAGGGTTCACGAGCAGTACTTC; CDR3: CASRNRVHEQYF
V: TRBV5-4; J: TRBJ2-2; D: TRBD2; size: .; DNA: TGTGCCAACAGCTTACGCGCGGGAGGCACCGGGGAGCTGTTTTTT; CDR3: CANSLRAGGTGELFF
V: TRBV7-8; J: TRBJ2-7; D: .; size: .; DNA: TGTGCCAGCAGCTTCGACACTCTGTACGAGCAGTACTTC; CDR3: CASSFDTLYEQYF
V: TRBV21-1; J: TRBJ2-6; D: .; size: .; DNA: TGTGCCAGCAGCAAATCGAAGGGGGACGCTGGGGCCAACGTCCTGACTTTC; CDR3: CASSKSKGDAGANVLTF
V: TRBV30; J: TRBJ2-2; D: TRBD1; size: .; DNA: TGTGCCTGGAGTTTTGGACAGGGTTTGACCGGGGAGCTGTTTTTT; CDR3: CAWSFGQGLTGELFF
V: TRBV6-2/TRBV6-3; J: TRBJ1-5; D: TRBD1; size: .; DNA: TGTGCCAGCAGTTACCCCCGGACAGGGGGGTTAAGCAATCAGCCCCAGCATTTT; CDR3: CASSYPRTGGLSNQPQHF
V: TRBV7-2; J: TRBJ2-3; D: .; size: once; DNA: TGTGCCAGCAGCGGCCCGGGGTCAGGCGACGAAATAAAACCAGATACGCAGTATTTT; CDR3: CASSGPGSGDEIKPDTQYF
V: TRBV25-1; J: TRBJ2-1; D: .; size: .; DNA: TGTGCCAGCAGTGAATGGGGGGAGCGGAATGAGCAGTTCTTC; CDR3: CASSEWGERNEQFF
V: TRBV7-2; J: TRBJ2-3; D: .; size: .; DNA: TGTGCCAGCAGCTTAGGGGGGGGCGCGGATACGCAGTATTTT; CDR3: CASSLGGGADTQYF
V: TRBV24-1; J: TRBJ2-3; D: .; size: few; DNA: TGTGCCACCAGTGATGGAAAGTACAGGGTTTCAGATACGCAGTATTTT; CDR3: CATSDGKYRVSDTQYF
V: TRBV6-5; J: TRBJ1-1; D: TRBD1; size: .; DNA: TGTGCCAGCAGTTACACGGACAGGGCCACTGAAGCTTTCTTT; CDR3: CASSYTDRATEAFF
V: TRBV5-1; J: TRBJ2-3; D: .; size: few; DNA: TGCGCCAGCAGATCTAGCACAGATACGCAGTATTTT; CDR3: CASRSSTDTQYF
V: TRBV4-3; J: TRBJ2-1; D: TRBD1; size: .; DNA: TGCGCCAGCAGCCAAGTGACAGGGATCTACAATGAGCAGTTCTTC; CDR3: CASSQVTGIYNEQFF
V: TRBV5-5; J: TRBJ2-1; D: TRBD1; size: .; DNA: TGTGCCAGCAGCCTGGACAGGGTCTCCTACAATGAGCAGTTCTTC; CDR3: CASSLDRVSYNEQFF
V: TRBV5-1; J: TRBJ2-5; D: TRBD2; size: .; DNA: TGCGCCAGCAGCTTGGGTGGAGCGGGAGTCGGCGAGACCCAGTACTTC; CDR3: CASSLGGAGVGETQYF
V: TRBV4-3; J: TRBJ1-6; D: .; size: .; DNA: TGCGCCAGCAGCCAAGGGACACAGGGCAACTCACCCCTCCACTTT; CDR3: CASSQGTQGNSPLHF
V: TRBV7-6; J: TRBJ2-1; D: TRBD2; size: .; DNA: TGTGCCAGCAGCCCTGGACTAGCTATATACAATGAGCAGTTCTTC; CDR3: CASSPGLAIYNEQFF
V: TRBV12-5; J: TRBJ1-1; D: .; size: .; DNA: TGTGCTAGTGGTTTGGTAACGGGGGGAGGGACTGAAGCTTTCTTT; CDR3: CASGLVTGGGTEAFF
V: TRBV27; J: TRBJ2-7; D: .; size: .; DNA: TGTGCCAGCAGTTTATCGAATCTACCTACCTACGAGCAGTACTTC; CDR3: CASSLSNLPTYEQYF
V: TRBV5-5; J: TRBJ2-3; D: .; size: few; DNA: TGTGCCAGCAGCTTGGCCAAGGGTCGGACAGATTTT; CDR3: CASSLAKGRTDF
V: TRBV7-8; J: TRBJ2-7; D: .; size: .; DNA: TGTGCCAGCAGCTTAGTGGCACGCGAGCAGTACTTC; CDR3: CASSLVAREQYF
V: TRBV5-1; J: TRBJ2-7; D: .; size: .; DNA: TGCGCCAGCAGCTTACAGGGACCCCCCTCCTACGAGCAGTACTTC; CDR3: CASSLQGPPSYEQYF
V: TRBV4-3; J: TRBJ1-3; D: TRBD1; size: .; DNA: TGCGCCAGCAGCCAAGGAGACAGGGCTGGAAACACCATATATTTT; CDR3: CASSQGDRAGNTIYF
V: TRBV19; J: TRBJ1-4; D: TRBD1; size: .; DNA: TGTGCCAGTAGTGCTCGACAGGGGTTGGGTGAAAAACTGTTTTTT; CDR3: CASSARQGLGEKLFF
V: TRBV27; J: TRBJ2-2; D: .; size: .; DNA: TGTGCCAGCAGTCTCCGGACAGTTGCGAACACCGGGGAGCTGTTTTTT; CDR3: CASSLRTVANTGELFF
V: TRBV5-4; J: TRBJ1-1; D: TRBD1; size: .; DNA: TGTGCCAGCAGCCACCCGGGACAGGGCACTGAAGCTTTCTTT; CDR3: CASSHPGQGTEAFF
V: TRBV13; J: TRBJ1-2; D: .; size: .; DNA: TGTGCCAGCAGCTTAGGGCAGGGGAACTATGGCTACACCTTC; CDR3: CASSLGQGNYGYTF
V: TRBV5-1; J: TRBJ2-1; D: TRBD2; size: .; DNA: TGCGCCAGCAGCCGGACCCCCGGGACTAGCTCCTACAATGAGCAGTTCTTC; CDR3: CASSRTPGTSSYNEQFF